This TCR beta chain originates from a study of T cell responses to AZD1222 COVID-19 vaccine. Findings and caveats of the study: Spike-specific TCR breadth and depth were elevated following two AZD1222 doses.

Note on this clone: Its target is not known. At one end the junction does not follow the germline gene, possibly because of a read error.

This CDR3 has 14 residues. CDR1 and CDR2 from the germline V gene are SEHNR and FQNEAQ (reference sequence). The data were produced by immunoSEQ multiplex PCR, yet TCRdb's version contains in-frame clones alone and is incomplete. The table includes 120,000 or so clones, 88% detected once. The V gene is TRBV7-9, the J gene TRBJ1-1; D remains unclear. This material consisted of peripheral blood, taken on day 0 of AZD1222 vaccination. This receptor was identified in an adult in good health. This CDR3 is CASSLVAGNPEAFF. Written as DNA, the CDR3 is TGTGCCAGCAGCTTAGTTGCCGGGAACCCTGAAGCTTTCTTT. The variable domain in full, with the rest retrieved from reference TRBV7-9 and TRBJ1-1, is DTGVSQNPRHKITKRGQNVTFRCDPISEHNRLYWYRQTLGQGPEFLTYFQNEAQLEKSRLLSDRFSAERPKGSFSTLEIQRTEQGDSAMYLCASSLVAGNPEAFFGQGTRLTVV.